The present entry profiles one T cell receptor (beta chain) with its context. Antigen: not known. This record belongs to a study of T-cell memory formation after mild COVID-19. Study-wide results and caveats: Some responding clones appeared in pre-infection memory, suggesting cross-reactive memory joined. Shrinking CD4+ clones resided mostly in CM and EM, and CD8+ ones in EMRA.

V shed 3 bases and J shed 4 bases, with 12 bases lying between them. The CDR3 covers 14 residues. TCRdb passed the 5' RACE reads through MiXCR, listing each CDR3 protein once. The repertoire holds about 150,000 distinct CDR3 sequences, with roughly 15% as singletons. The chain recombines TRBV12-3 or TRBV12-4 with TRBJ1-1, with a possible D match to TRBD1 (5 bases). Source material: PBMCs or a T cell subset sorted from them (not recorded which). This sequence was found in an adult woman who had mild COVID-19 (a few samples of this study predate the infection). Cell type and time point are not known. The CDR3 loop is CASSFQGRSTEAFF. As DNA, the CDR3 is TGTGCCAGCAGTTTTCAGGGACGGTCCACTGAAGCTTTCTTT.